The 28 T cell receptor beta chains presented below share a single source sample, sequenced in a study of regulatory T cells in long-lasting Graves disease. Specified time point: persistent/refractory GD, antithyroid drugs over 5 years with positive TRAb. RNA extracted from PBMCs served as the sequencing template. Through Arm-PCR of CDR3 regions and iRepertoire HTBI primers, TCR beta libraries were built. TCRdb redid the calling of the multiplex PCR reads with MiXCR, one entry per CDR3 protein. Of hundreds of thousands of distinct CDR3 sequences listed, around 20% are singletons. The sequencing used peripheral blood mononuclear cells (PBMCs), collected when the disease was refractory, from a patient treated with antithyroid drugs. Source of these receptors: a female donor with Graves disease.

This clonotype appeared many times. The rearrangement joins TRBV7-2 to TRBJ2-3; D not certain. Germline-derived CDR1 and CDR2 are SGHTA and FQGNSA. Trimming took 2 bases from V and 5 from J, leaving 8 bases between them. The CDR3 length is 13 residues. The CDR3 region has the DNA TGTGCCAGCAGCTTAACTTGGGGAGATACGCAGTATTTT. Translating it yields CASSLTWGDTQYF.

The chain links TRBV25-1 to TRBJ1-2; possibly TRBD1 for D (5 bases). The germline CDR1 and CDR2 sequences are MGHDK and SYGVNS. This CDR3 has 13 amino acids. V gave up 4 bases and J gave up 1 base, with 7 bases separating them. The CDR3 DNA is TGTGCCAGCAGTGGGGGACTTAACTATGGCTACACCTTC. Amino acids: CASSGGLNYGYTF.

The chain carries TRBV30 and TRBJ2-7, with D possibly TRBD2 on 6 matching bases. Germline V CDR1 and CDR2: GTSNPN, SVGIG (reference sequence). Trimming pared 1 base from V and 3 bases from J, leaving 7 bases between. CDR3 size: 12 residues. Here the CDR3 reads CAWSGGDYEQYF. The CDR3 DNA reads TGTGCCTGGAGTGGGGGGGACTACGAGCAGTACTTC.

The chain joins TRBV7-9 to TRBJ2-7; 16 positions match TRBD2. This CDR3 has 16 amino acids. V gave up 5 bases and J gave up 5 bases; unmatched junction bases: 6. Germline CDR1 and CDR2: SEHNR and FQNEAQ (reference sequence). This CDR3 is CASSTGTSGREHEQYF. In nucleotides, the CDR3 is TGTGCCAGCAGCACTGGGACTAGCGGGAGGGAACACGAGCAGTACTTC.

This clonotype was seen ten or more times. This CDR3 reads CASSSQGETQYF. The DNA for the CDR3 is TGTGCCAGCAGCTCGCAGGGGGAGACCCAGTACTTC. The chain couples TRBV7-2 to TRBJ2-5; TRBD1 is a possible D gene (6 bases). CDR1 SGHTA and CDR2 FQGNSA come from the germline V gene. The CDR3 runs 12 residues. Trimming left V 4 bases short and J 5 bases short, with 8 bases between. Full variable domain (rest looked up from reference TRBV7-2 and TRBJ2-5): GAGVSQSPSNKVTEKGKDVELRCDPISGHTALYWYRQSLGQGLEFLIYFQGNSAPDKSGLPSDRFSAERTGGSVSTLTIQRTQQEDSAVYLCASSSQGETQYFGPGTRLLVL.

The chain couples TRBV5-1 to TRBJ2-4; weak D call: TRBD1 (6 bases). V lost 4 bases to trimming and J lost 0 bases, with 11 bases between them. CDR3 length equals 15 residues. Germline loops: CDR1 SGHRS, CDR2 YFSETQ. The CDR3 nucleotides are TGCGCCAGCAGCCTCAGGGGCGTAGCCAAAAACATTCAGTACTTC. This codes for CASSLRGVAKNIQYF.

This clonotype was seen more than once but under ten times. The chain combines TRBV3-1 with TRBJ1-4, with a tentative D call TRBD1 (6 bases). Per the germline V gene, CDR1 is LGHDT and CDR2 is YNNKEL (reference sequence). The CDR3 is 15 amino acids. Trimming shortened V by 2 bases and J by 8 bases, and 15 bases separated the two germline ends. CDR3 residues: CASSQISRRGEKLFF. The DNA of the CDR3 is TGTGCCAGCAGCCAAATTTCACGTAGGGGGGAAAAACTGTTTTTT.

The chain recombines TRBV4-2 with TRBJ1-1; 7 nucleotides align to TRBD1. Trimming at V came to 3 bases and at J to 4 bases, leaving 8 bases not matched to a gene. CDR3 size: 15 residues. Germline CDR1 and CDR2: LGHNA and YNFKEQ. The CDR3 spells CASSHPTGAGTEAFF. The CDR3 region has the DNA TGTGCCAGCAGCCATCCTACAGGGGCTGGCACTGAAGCTTTCTTT.

The chain has TRBV12-3 or TRBV12-4 and TRBJ2-3; 10 bases match TRBD1. This CDR3 region has 17 residues. V shed 5 bases, J shed 4 bases, and the junction held 12 bases outside the gene matches. CDR3 protein: CASSHDPGQGSSDTQYF. Here the CDR3 DNA reads TGTGCCAGCAGTCATGATCCGGGACAGGGGAGCTCAGATACGCAGTATTTT.

The V call is TRBV29-1, the J call TRBJ1-5, with 10 bases lining up with TRBD1. The ends lost 4 bases at V and 7 bases at J; junction bases unmatched: 1. This CDR3 has 12 amino acids. Germline-derived CDR1 and CDR2 are SQVTM and ANQGSEA. The CDR3 reads CSVATGGQPQHF. For the CDR3, the DNA is TGCAGCGTTGCGACAGGGGGCCAGCCCCAGCATTTT.

With regard to this clonotype: Given a much more abundant clone one base away, this may be a read error. The chain uses TRBV28 and TRBJ1-1, with 8 bases that match TRBD1. Looked up from germline, CDR1 is MDHEN and CDR2 is SYDVKM. There are 15 residues in the CDR3. The CDR3 DNA follows: TGTGCCAGCAATCCGAGACAGGGGACGAACGCTGAAGCTTTCTTT. As protein: CASNPRQGTNAEAFF.

The V call is TRBV6-2 or TRBV6-3, the J call TRBJ2-1; D call uncertain. Trimming stripped 4 bases from V and 3 bases from J, with 4 bases between. This CDR3 is 12 amino acids long. From germline, CDR1 is MNHEY and CDR2 SVGEGT. This CDR3 reads CASSSNYNEQFF. In nucleotides, the CDR3 is TGTGCCAGCAGTTCGAACTACAATGAGCAGTTCTTC.

This sequence joins TRBV19 and TRBJ1-4; no firm D call. CDR3 length: 15 amino acids. Germline V gene data show CDR1 as LNHDA and CDR2 as SQIVND (reference sequence). Trimming pared 3 bases from V and 8 bases from J, leaving 16 bases between. The CDR3 here is CASSIPGLGNEKLFF. The CDR3 region has the DNA TGTGCCAGTAGTATTCCCGGACTTGGAAACGAAAAACTGTTTTTT.

This clonotype was counted at least ten times. CDR3 loop: CASSLARGARTGELFF. CDR3 DNA sequence: TGTGCCAGCAGTTTAGCGCGGGGGGCGCGAACCGGGGAGCTGTTTTTT. The genes are TRBV12-3 or TRBV12-4 and TRBJ2-2; 8 bases map to TRBD2. The CDR3 consists of 16 residues. J gave up 5 bases and V 0 bases, and 5 bases lay outside the gene matches.

This clonotype showed up many times. The J gene is TRBJ2-7, the V gene TRBV28, with a tentative D call TRBD2 (5 bases). Looked up from germline, CDR1 is MDHEN and CDR2 is SYDVKM. V was clipped by 5 bases and J by 3 bases, with 11 bases between them. The CDR3 is made up of 13 amino acids. CDR3: CASSQTGFYEQYF. The CDR3 DNA reads as TGTGCCAGCAGTCAAACGGGATTCTACGAGCAGTACTTC.

Ten or more counts support this clonotype. The chain joins TRBV10-3 to TRBJ1-1; 7 bases agree with TRBD1. This CDR3 is 14 amino acids long. The V segment lost 2 bases and the J segment 6 bases; nucleotides outside the gene matches: 6. Germline CDR1 and CDR2: ENHRY and SYGVKD. The CDR3 region is CAISETNRGPEAFF. In DNA form, the CDR3 reads TGTGCCATCAGTGAGACGAACAGGGGACCTGAAGCTTTCTTT.

This clonotype has at least ten counts. The chain combines TRBV6-2 or TRBV6-3 with TRBJ2-4; possible D gene TRBD2, 5 bases. The V gene lost 4 bases and the J gene lost 6 bases, with 19 bases spanning the gap. The CDR3 runs 16 residues. Looked up from germline, CDR1 is MNHEY and CDR2 is SVGEGT. This CDR3 reads CASSFLVVGEGNIQYF. The CDR3 DNA sequence: TGTGCCAGCAGTTTCCTCGTAGTGGGAGAGGGAAACATTCAGTACTTC.

This clonotype has just a few counts. The chain carries TRBV20-1 and TRBJ2-7; D is undetermined. Trimming left V 8 bases short and J 2 bases short, with 13 bases between. The CDR3 loop spans 12 amino acids. Germline-derived CDR1 and CDR2 are DFQATT and SNEGSKA (reference sequence). This CDR3 reads CSTLEAPYEQYF. DNA for the CDR3: TGCAGTACCTTAGAGGCGCCCTACGAGCAGTACTTC.

The chain uses TRBV6-1 and TRBJ2-2; maybe TRBD2 (5 bases). Germline values: CDR1 MNHNS, CDR2 SASEGT. The CDR3 totals 15 residues. V lost 7 bases to trimming and J lost 1 base, with 13 bases between them. The DNA for the CDR3 is TGTGCCAGCACGGAGCGGTTCATGAACACCGGGGAGCTGTTTTTT. Translation gives CASTERFMNTGELFF.

Ten or more counts support this clonotype. The chain couples TRBV7-2 to TRBJ2-7, with no clear D. V shed 1 base and J shed 0 bases, with 4 bases lying between them. The germline V gene has CDR1 SGHTA and CDR2 FQGNSA. The CDR3 spans 13 residues. CDR3 sequence: CASSLDISYEQYF. The CDR3 region has the DNA TGTGCCAGCAGCTTAGACATCTCCTACGAGCAGTACTTC.

This clonotype has just a few counts. This rearrangement joins TRBV27 to TRBJ2-3; TRBD2 matches at 15 bases. CDR3 length equals 15 residues. The trim removed 5 bases at V and 5 bases at J, leaving 2 bases unmatched. Germline V gene sequence: CDR1 MNHEY, CDR2 SMNVEV (reference sequence). This chain's CDR3 is CASSRTSGRGDTQYF. The CDR3, as DNA: TGTGCCAGCAGTCGGACTAGCGGGAGGGGAGATACGCAGTATTTT.

This clonotype turned up a few times. The chain is built from TRBV6-1 and TRBJ2-2, with TRBD1 as a possible D gene (6 bases). CDR1 is MNHNS, CDR2 SASEGT, per germline. V was clipped by 6 bases and J by 0 bases, with 8 bases between them. CDR3 length: 14 amino acids. CDR3 region: CASRDSTNTGELFF. The CDR3 nucleotides are TGTGCCAGCAGGGACAGCACGAACACCGGGGAGCTGTTTTTT.

This clonotype appeared a few times. The gene calls are TRBV5-6 and TRBJ2-5; unclear D gene. The CDR3 runs to 14 residues. V was cut by 4 bases and J by 1 base, with 11 bases left in between. Germline values: CDR1 SGHDT, CDR2 YYEEEE. The CDR3 here is CASSRTALQETQYF. The CDR3 nucleotides are TGTGCCAGCAGCCGTACAGCGCTCCAAGAGACCCAGTACTTC. Together with reference TRBV5-6 and TRBJ2-5, the CDR3 gives the full variable domain: DAGVTQSPTHLIKTRGQQVTLRCSPKSGHDTVSWYQQALGQGPQFIFQYYEEEERQRGNFPDRFSGHQFPNYSSELNVNALLLGDSALYLCASSRTALQETQYFGPGTRLLVL.

This clonotype came up a few times. The chain uses TRBV12-3 or TRBV12-4 and TRBJ1-5; maybe TRBD1 (5 bases). The CDR3 runs 16 residues. Trimming pared 3 bases from V and 3 bases from J, leaving 15 bases between. Here the CDR3 reads CASSLEVTGNNQPQHF. Written as DNA, the CDR3 is TGTGCCAGCAGTTTGGAAGTAACAGGAAACAATCAGCCCCAGCATTTT.

This clonotype was detected ten times or more. V is TRBV6-1 and J is TRBJ1-1; D might be TRBD1 (5 bases). V lost 8 bases, J lost 6 bases, and 31 bases lay in between. This CDR3 spans 18 amino acids. Germline lookup yields CDR1 MNHNS and CDR2 SASEGT. The CDR3 protein is CASSSGRDRGNRGAEAFF. In nucleotides, the CDR3 is TGTGCCAGCTCCTCGGGAAGGGACCGGGGGAACCGGGGGGCTGAAGCTTTCTTT.

At least ten counts were recorded for this clonotype. CDR3 bases: TGTGCCAGCAGCCGCGGGCCGGGACTAGGACCCGAGCAGTACTTC. Amino acid sequence: CASSRGPGLGPEQYF. The chain uses TRBV7-2 and TRBJ2-7; 8 nucleotides align to TRBD2. Per germline, CDR1 SGHTA and CDR2 FQGNSA. Trimming at V came to 5 bases and at J to 6 bases, leaving 12 bases not matched to a gene. The length of the CDR3 is 15 residues.

This chain links TRBV20-1 with TRBJ1-1; D unresolved. The CDR3 is 14 residues long. The V gene lost 3 bases and the J gene lost 6 bases, with 17 bases spanning the gap. Germline CDR1 and CDR2: DFQATT and SNEGSKA (reference sequence). The CDR3 DNA reads as TGCAGTGCTAGTGTCCTAAAGGGCCAGTCTGAAGCTTTCTTT. Translated: CSASVLKGQSEAFF.

Comment on this clonotype: With a much larger clone just one base away, this may be a read error. V gene TRBV25-1 combines with J gene TRBJ2-5, with D tentatively TRBD2 (5 bases). Germline loops: CDR1 MGHDK, CDR2 SYGVNS. The CDR3 has 14 residues. The ends were cut back, 1 base at V and 0 bases at J, with 6 bases in the middle. CDR3 residues: CASSEFSDQETQYF. In DNA form, the CDR3 reads TGTGCCAGCAGTGAATTTAGCGACCAAGAGACCCAGTACTTC. Drawing the rest from reference TRBV25-1 and TRBJ2-5, the complete variable domain is EADIYQTPRYLVIGTGKKITLECSQTMGHDKMYWYQQDPGMELHLIHYSYGVNSTEKGDLSSESTVSRIRTEHFPLTLESARPSHTSQYLCASSEFSDQETQYFGPGTRLLVL.